The present TCR beta chain was sequenced within a study of siplizumab effects on memory and regulatory T cells. Only in-frame clones appear in the TCRdb table, and some are missing; sequencing was by immunoSEQ multiplex PCR. The table records about 50,000 clones, roughly 87% of them present only once. This clone occurred a few times. The CDR3 is 11 residues long. With 7 bases removed from V and 6 bases from J, the gap between germline ends came to 9 bases. From germline, CDR1 is LNHDA and CDR2 SQIVND (reference sequence). Sequenced input: naive CD8+ T cells sorted from blood. The TCR was taken from a human donor in good health. The chain couples TRBV19 to TRBJ1-1, with unresolved D. The CDR3 sequence: CASTAEAEAFF. CDR3 coding DNA: TGTGCCAGTACAGCGGAGGCTGAAGCTTTCTTT.